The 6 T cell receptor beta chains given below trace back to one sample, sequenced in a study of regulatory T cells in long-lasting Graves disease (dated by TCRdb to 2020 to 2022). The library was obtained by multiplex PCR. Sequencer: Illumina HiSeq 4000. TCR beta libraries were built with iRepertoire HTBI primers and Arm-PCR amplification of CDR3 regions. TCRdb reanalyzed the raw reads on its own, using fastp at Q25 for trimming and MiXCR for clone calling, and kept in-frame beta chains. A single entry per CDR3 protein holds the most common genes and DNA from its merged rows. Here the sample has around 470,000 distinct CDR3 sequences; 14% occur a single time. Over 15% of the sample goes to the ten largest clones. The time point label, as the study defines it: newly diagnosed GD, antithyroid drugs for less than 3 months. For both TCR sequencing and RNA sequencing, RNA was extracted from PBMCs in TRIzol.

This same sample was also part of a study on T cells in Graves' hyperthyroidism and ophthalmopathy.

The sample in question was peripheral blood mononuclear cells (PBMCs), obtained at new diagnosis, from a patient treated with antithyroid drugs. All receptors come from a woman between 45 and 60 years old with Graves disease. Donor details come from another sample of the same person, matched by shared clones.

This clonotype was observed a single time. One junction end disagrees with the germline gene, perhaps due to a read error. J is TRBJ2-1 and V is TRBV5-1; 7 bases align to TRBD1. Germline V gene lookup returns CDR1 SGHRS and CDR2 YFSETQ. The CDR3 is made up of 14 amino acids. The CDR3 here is CTSSFGQVYNEQFF. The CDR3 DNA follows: TGCACCAGCAGCTTTGGACAGGTATACAATGAGCAGTTCTTC.

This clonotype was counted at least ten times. CDR3 in amino acids: CASSEEQELPRAFF. CDR3 nucleotides: TGTGCCAGCAGCGAAGAACAGGAGCTCCCGAGGGCTTTCTTT. This chain connects TRBV25-1 to TRBJ1-1; D possibly corresponds to TRBD1 (5 bases). Germline loops: CDR1 MGHDK, CDR2 SYGVNS. The CDR3 totals 14 residues. V dropped 6 bases and J dropped 11 bases, with 22 bases sitting between them.

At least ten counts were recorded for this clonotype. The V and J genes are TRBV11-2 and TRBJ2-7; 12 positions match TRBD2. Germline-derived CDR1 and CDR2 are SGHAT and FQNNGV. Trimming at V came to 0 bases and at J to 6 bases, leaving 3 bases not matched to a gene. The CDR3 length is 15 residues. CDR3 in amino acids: CASSLDLAGGSEQYF. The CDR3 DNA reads TGTGCCAGCAGCTTAGATCTAGCGGGAGGGAGCGAGCAGTACTTC.

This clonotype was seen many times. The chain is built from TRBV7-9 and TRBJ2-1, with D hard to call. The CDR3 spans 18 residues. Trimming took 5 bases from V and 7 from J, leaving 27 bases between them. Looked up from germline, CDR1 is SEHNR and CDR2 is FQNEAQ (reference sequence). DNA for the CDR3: TGTGCCAGCAGCCCCACCTCCCACGACACTCCGCGCCGTAATGAGCAGTTCTTC. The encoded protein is CASSPTSHDTPRRNEQFF.

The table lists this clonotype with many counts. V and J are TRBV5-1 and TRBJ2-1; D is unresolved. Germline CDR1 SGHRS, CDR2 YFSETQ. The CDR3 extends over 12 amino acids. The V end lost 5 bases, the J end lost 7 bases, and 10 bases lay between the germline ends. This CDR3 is CASSGDRNEQFF. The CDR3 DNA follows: TGCGCCAGCAGTGGGGATCGTAATGAGCAGTTCTTC.

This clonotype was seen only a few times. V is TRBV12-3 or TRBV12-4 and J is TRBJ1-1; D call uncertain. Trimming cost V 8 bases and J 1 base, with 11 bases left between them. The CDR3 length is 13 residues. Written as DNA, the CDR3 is TGTGCCAGCGGCAGTTTTAAGAACACTGAAGCTTTCTTT. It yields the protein CASGSFKNTEAFF.